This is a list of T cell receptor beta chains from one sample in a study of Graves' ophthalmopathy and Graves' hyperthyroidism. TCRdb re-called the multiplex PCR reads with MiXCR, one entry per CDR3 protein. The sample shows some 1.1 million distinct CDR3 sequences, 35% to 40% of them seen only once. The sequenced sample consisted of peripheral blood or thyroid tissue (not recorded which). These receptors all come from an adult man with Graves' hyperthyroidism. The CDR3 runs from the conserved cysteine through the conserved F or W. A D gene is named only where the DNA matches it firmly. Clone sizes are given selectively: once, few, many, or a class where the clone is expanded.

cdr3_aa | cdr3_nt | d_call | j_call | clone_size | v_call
CASSQPPDRVSNQPQHF | TGTGCCAGCAGTCAACCCCCCGACAGGGTGAGCAATCAGCCCCAGCATTTT | TRBD1 | TRBJ1-5 | . | TRBV6-9
CASTPRGGTGNSPLHF | TGTGCCAGCACCCCTCGGGGGGGGACAGGGAATTCACCCCTCCACTTT | TRBD1 | TRBJ1-6 | few | TRBV6-6
CASVFATGLLNTEAFF | TGTGCCAGCGTTTTCGCGACCGGTCTGCTGAACACTGAAGCTTTCTTT | . | TRBJ1-1 | . | TRBV7-9
CASSFRRVSQETQYF | TGTGCCAGCAGCTTTAGAAGGGTGTCCCAAGAGACCCAGTACTTC | . | TRBJ2-5 | . | TRBV7-2
CASSLPTAQTYQETQYF | TGTGCCAGCAGCTTACCGACGGCCCAGACCTACCAGGAGACCCAGTACTTC | . | TRBJ2-5 | . | TRBV7-2
CASSQVRGGFSGANVLTF | TGTGCCAGCAGCCAAGTCAGAGGGGGCTTTTCTGGGGCCAACGTCCTGACTTTC | TRBD1 | TRBJ2-6 | few | TRBV7-9
CASSLAGLTF | TGTGCCAGCAGCTTAGCCGGCCTGACTTTC | . | TRBJ2-6 | . | TRBV7-9
CASRPRLANYGYTF | TGTGCCAGCAGACCCCGCCTGGCTAACTATGGCTACACCTTC | . | TRBJ1-2 | many | TRBV28
CASSPSSGSFEQYF | TGTGCCAGCTCACCATCTAGCGGGAGCTTCGAGCAGTACTTC | TRBD2 | TRBJ2-7 | once | TRBV9
CASSYDQKQYF | TGTGCCAGCAGTTACGACCAAAAGCAGTACTTC | . | TRBJ2-7 | . | TRBV6-5
CASSVVASLSGELFF | TGTGCCAGCAGCGTAGTCGCTTCGCTTTCCGGGGAGCTGTTTTTT | . | TRBJ2-2 | . | TRBV9
CATSTPQGRQETQYF | TGTGCCACCAGCACCCCACAGGGGCGGCAAGAGACCCAGTACTTC | TRBD1 | TRBJ2-5 | many | TRBV15
CASTMGQPETQHF | TGTGCCAGCACTATGGGACAGCCGGAGACCCAGCATTTT | TRBD1 | TRBJ1-5 | many | TRBV2
CASSTTGGLGGANVLTF | TGTGCCAGCAGCACGACAGGGGGGTTAGGTGGGGCCAACGTCCTGACTTTC | TRBD1 | TRBJ2-6 | many | TRBV11-2